The rows below give T cell receptor beta chains drawn from one sample of a study of cytotoxic CD8 clonotypes in ibrutinib-treated CLL. Assay used: immunoSEQ multiplex PCR; TCRdb lists only in-frame clones, some missing. The repertoire holds approximately 23,000 clones, about 75% seen once, with roughly 7.9% in the top ten. The sample consisted of PBMCs, taken before ibrutinib treatment. The receptors shown here come from a human donor with chronic lymphocytic leukemia. CDR3s include the opening cysteine and the closing phenylalanine or tryptophan. D genes are given only for firm matches. Not every row has a clone size; where given, it reads once, few, many or a size class.

- TRBJ1-1 - TRBV7-3 TGTGCCAGCAGCTCTGACAGGAACACTGAAGCTTTCTTT CASSSDRNTEAFF
- TRBJ1-6 - TRBV6-4 TGTGCCAGCAGTGACGGAGGAACGGGGTCACCCCTCCACTTT CASSDGGTGSPLHF
TRBD2 TRBJ2-5 - TRBV5-1 TGCGCCAGCAGCTTGGGTCCAGCGGGGGGTCAAGAGACCCAGTACTTC CASSLGPAGGQETQYF
- TRBJ2-7 - TRBV2 TGTGCCAGCAGCCCACCCAGCAGGGGATCCTACGAGCAGTACTTC CASSPPSRGSYEQYF
TRBD1 TRBJ2-1 - TRBV11-2 TGTGCCAGCAGCCCGCCTCTCCGGGACAGGGGGTACAATGAGCAGTTCTTC CASSPPLRDRGYNEQFF
- TRBJ1-1 - TRBV19 TGTGCCAGTAGTCCGCACACTGAAGCTTTCTTT CASSPHTEAFF
TRBD1 TRBJ1-1 - TRBV19 TGTGCCAGTAGTCCCAGACCCCCGGGACAGGGGGCGGGTACTGAAGCTTTCTTT CASSPRPPGQGAGTEAFF
- TRBJ2-7 - TRBV6-4 TGTGCCAGCAGCCTCGGGGTCTCCTACGAGCAGTACTTC CASSLGVSYEQYF
TRBD1 TRBJ1-3 - TRBV11-3 TGTGCCAGCAGCGCGGGACAGGGACCCTCTGGAAACACCATATATTTT CASSAGQGPSGNTIYF
- TRBJ2-7 once TRBV19 TGTGCCAGTAGTACACAGGGAAGGAACGAGCAGTACTTC CASSTQGRNEQYF
- TRBJ2-5 - TRBV11-2 TGTGCCAGCAGCTTAAGTCTGAGGGCTGAGACCCAGTACTTC CASSLSLRAETQYF
- TRBJ2-1 - TRBV30 TGTGCCTGGAGTTCTAGCGACTACAATGAGCAGTTCTTC CAWSSSDYNEQFF
TRBD2 TRBJ2-7 - TRBV5-1 TGCGCCAGCAGCTTGGCGGCCGGGCGGGAGGGCCATGGGTACTTC CASSLAAGREGHGYF
- TRBJ1-2 - TRBV30 TGTGCCTGGAGTCTAGGGGGGGCCTATGGCTACACCTTC CAWSLGGAYGYTF
- TRBJ2-2 - TRBV5-1 TGCGCCAGCAGCTTCACCGGGGAGCTGTTTTTT CASSFTGELFF
- TRBJ1-4 - TRBV27 TGTGCCAGCAGTTTATCGCACACAACTAATGAAAAACTGTTTTTT CASSLSHTTNEKLFF
TRBD1 TRBJ1-5 - TRBV6-1 TGTGCCAGCACCAAGACAGGGCCCTATCAGCCCCAGCATTTT CASTKTGPYQPQHF
TRBD2 TRBJ2-1 - TRBV7-2 TGTGCCAGCAGCTTAGCGAGGTCTAGCGGCCCCTACAATGAGCAGTTCTTC CASSLARSSGPYNEQFF
TRBD2 TRBJ2-3 once TRBV7-3 TGTGCCAGCAAACCGGGACTAGCGGGGGATCCAGATACGCAGTATTTT CASKPGLAGDPDTQYF
- TRBJ1-5 once TRBV15 TGTGCCACCAGCAGAGATCCGAAAACTTATAGCAATCAGCCCCAGCATTTT CATSRDPKTYSNQPQHF
TRBD1 TRBJ1-2 - TRBV6-5 TGTGCCAGCAGTTTCCTAAGGACAGGGGGTAACTATGGCTACACCTTC CASSFLRTGGNYGYTF
- TRBJ1-1 once TRBV11-2 TGTGCCAGCAGCATACTGACAGGTTTGAACACTGAAGCTTTCTTT CASSILTGLNTEAFF
TRBD1 TRBJ1-5 few TRBV7-2 TGTGCCAGCAGCCCAACCGGACAGGGGAGCAATCAGCCCCAGCATTTT CASSPTGQGSNQPQHF
- TRBJ2-1 - TRBV5-1 TGCGCCAGCAGCTTAGGTCCCTCTTTAAACAATGAGCAGTTCTTC CASSLGPSLNNEQFF
- TRBJ1-5 once TRBV6-5 TGTGCCAGCAGATCCGCCGGGATGATATATCAGCCCCAGCATTTT CASRSAGMIYQPQHF
TRBD2 TRBJ2-1 - TRBV4-1 TGCGCCAGCAGCCCCCAACTAGCGGGGGGGTTTGAGCAGTTCTTC CASSPQLAGGFEQFF
TRBD1 TRBJ2-7 - TRBV7-7 TGTGCTAGCAGCCGGGACAGGGACTCCTACGAGCAGTACTTC CASSRDRDSYEQYF
- TRBJ2-1 - TRBV11-3 TGTGCCAGCAGCTATTCAGGAACGATCCAGAGCTCCTACAATGAGCAGTTCTTC CASSYSGTIQSSYNEQFF
- TRBJ1-1 - TRBV4-1 TGCGCCAGCAGCCACCCGCGGAACACTGAAGCTTTCTTT CASSHPRNTEAFF
TRBD1 TRBJ1-5 - TRBV18 TGTGCCAGCTCACCACGGGGACAGGTTACCGGCGGCAATCAGCCCCAGCATTTT CASSPRGQVTGGNQPQHF
- TRBJ2-1 - TRBV27 TGTGCCAGCAGTTTATCCGGGAATGAGCAGTTCTTC CASSLSGNEQFF
- TRBJ1-1 - TRBV11-3 TGTGCCAGCCATCGAGGCAGGGTTATGAACACTGAAGCTTTCTTT CASHRGRVMNTEAFF
TRBD2 TRBJ2-7 - TRBV5-1 TGCGCCAGCAGCTTGGCGTCGGGAGGGGAGAGGTACGAGCAGTACTTC CASSLASGGERYEQYF
TRBD1 TRBJ1-1 once TRBV6-1 TGTGCCAGCAGTGAGAGACAGGGTACTGAAGCTTTCTTT CASSERQGTEAFF
- TRBJ1-1 - TRBV7-2 TGTGCCAGCAGCTTAGGAATTAGAGAAGCTTTCTTT CASSLGIREAFF
- TRBJ1-5 once TRBV28 TGTGCCAGCGGCATCACGTTGGGCAATCAGCCCCAGCATTTT CASGITLGNQPQHF